Below are 15 T cell receptor beta chains sequenced from a single sample in a study of T cells after posttransplantation cyclophosphamide listed by TCRdb under 2016. Library method: the immunoSEQ multiplex PCR assay. The clones in this table, taken by TCRdb from immuneACCESS, are in-frame only. Not every clone is retained; where verified, under half of the shortfall comes from an unresolved V gene, and the cause of the rest is unknown. The sample profile shows tens of thousands of clones; around 84% of them were found once. The ten largest account for roughly 2.8% of the sample. The sample taken for sequencing was PBMCs. These receptors originate from a man aged 25 to 40 with a blood cancer, CMV-positive, and with a related stem cell donor.

The genes are TRBV6-1 and TRBJ2-5, with D maybe TRBD1 (6 bases). This CDR3 is built from 14 residues. Germline V lookup: CDR1 MNHNS, CDR2 SASEGT. V lost 4 bases to trimming and J lost 1 base, with 10 bases between them. CDR3 nucleotides: TGTGCCAGCAGTGCCGTGGGGGCCCAAGAGACCCAGTACTTC. It codes for CASSAVGAQETQYF.

The chain uses TRBV28 and TRBJ1-5; 7 bases map to TRBD1. The junction had 3 bases not matched to a gene; V was cut back by 5 bases and J by 2 bases. Germline lookup yields CDR1 MDHEN and CDR2 SYDVKM. This CDR3 contains 14 residues. The CDR3 DNA is TGTGCCAGCAGTCCCGGGACAGGCAATCAGCCCCAGCATTTT. Translated, it gives CASSPGTGNQPQHF.

The gene calls are TRBV28 and TRBJ1-2, with 10 bases fitting TRBD1. V shed 8 bases and J 8 bases; nucleotides not matched to a gene: 20. Germline CDR1 and CDR2: MDHEN and SYDVKM. The CDR3 is 17 residues long. In nucleotides, the CDR3 is TGTGCCAGCTCTTCTGGGTTTGTGCGACAGGGGGCAGGCGGCTACACCTTC. This codes for CASSSGFVRQGAGGYTF.

The V call is TRBV6-5, the J call TRBJ1-3; D is unclear. The V and J ends lost 0 bases and 1 base respectively, with 7 bases between them. The CDR3 sequence is 15 residues long. Germline V gene lookup returns CDR1 MNHEY and CDR2 SVGAGI. This chain's CDR3 is CASSYSTVSGNTIYF. The DNA of the CDR3 is TGTGCCAGCAGTTACTCGACTGTTTCTGGAAACACCATATATTTT.

This clone came up once. V usage is TRBV30 and J usage is TRBJ2-1; 10 bases match TRBD1. Trimming took 3 bases from V and 2 from J; bases not matched to a gene: 4. The CDR3 contains 15 residues. CDR1 is GTSNPN, CDR2 SVGIG, per germline (reference sequence). CDR3 in DNA: TGTGCCTGGAGCTGGACAGGGGGGACCTACAATGAGCAGTTCTTC. Its translation: CAWSWTGGTYNEQFF.

The V call is TRBV6-1, the J call TRBJ1-1; D may be TRBD1 (6 bases). V was cut by 0 bases and J by 5 bases, with 13 bases left in between. Germline CDR1 is MNHNS and CDR2 is SASEGT. This CDR3 has 15 amino acids. CDR3 residues: CASSEAQGRWTEAFF. CDR3 bases: TGTGCCAGCAGTGAAGCCCAGGGGAGATGGACTGAAGCTTTCTTT.

The chain carries TRBV29-1 and TRBJ2-1, with 14 nucleotides matching TRBD2. The ends lost 7 bases at V and 7 bases at J; junction bases unmatched: 9. In germline, CDR1 is SQVTM, CDR2 ANQGSEA. CDR3 size: 15 residues. The CDR3 nucleotides read TGCAGCGCACGGGGACTAGCGGGAGCGGGGAATGAGCAGTTCTTC. Its protein product is CSARGLAGAGNEQFF.

J is TRBJ1-5 and V is TRBV28; 8 nucleotides match TRBD1. J gave up 6 bases and V 5 bases, and 9 bases lay outside the gene matches. This CDR3 region has 15 residues. Germline assignment: CDR1 MDHEN and CDR2 SYDVKM. The DNA of the CDR3 is TGTGCCAGCAGTACCACTACAGGGGGGGTTCAGCCCCAGCATTTT. It translates to CASSTTTGGVQPQHF.

The chain joins TRBV5-1 to TRBJ2-1, with 8 bases identical to TRBD1. Trimming removed 3 bases from V and 6 bases from J; junction bases left unmatched: 5. Germline CDR1 is SGHRS and CDR2 is YFSETQ. This CDR3 has 14 amino acids. CDR3 residues: CASSSGQVSNEQFF. CDR3 sequence (DNA): TGCGCCAGCAGCTCGGGACAGGTCTCCAATGAGCAGTTCTTC.

CDR3 in amino acids: CASKGPVGGSSGGSSYEQYF. DNA for the CDR3: TGTGCCAGCAAGGGCCCCGTGGGGGGGTCCAGCGGGGGAAGCTCCTACGAGCAGTACTTC. The chain links TRBV2 to TRBJ2-7; 8 bases are a match to TRBD2. The CDR3 covers 20 residues. Germline loops: CDR1 SNHLY, CDR2 FYNNEI. V lost 7 bases, J lost 0 bases, and 23 bases stayed unmatched.

The V gene is TRBV27, the J gene TRBJ2-7; D gene uncertain. CDR1 is MNHEY, CDR2 SMNVEV, per germline (reference sequence). V dropped 6 bases and J dropped 4 bases, with 13 bases sitting between them. The CDR3 covers 13 residues. The DNA for the CDR3 is TGTGCCAGCAGGGGCCGCGCCCGATACGAGCAGTACTTC. It translates to CASRGRARYEQYF.

This chain links TRBV9 with TRBJ1-5; D remains unclear. Germline values: CDR1 SGDLS, CDR2 YYNGEE. The CDR3 length is 16 residues. V shed 0 bases and J shed 0 bases, with 10 bases lying between them. The CDR3 sequence: CASSVGGHGSNQPQHF. The CDR3 DNA sequence: TGTGCCAGCAGCGTAGGAGGGCATGGTAGCAATCAGCCCCAGCATTTT.

The gene calls are TRBV28 and TRBJ1-5; 8 positions match TRBD1. J was trimmed by 2 bases and V by 7 bases; bases with no gene match: 7. The CDR3 is 15 amino acids. Looked up from germline, CDR1 is MDHEN and CDR2 is SYDVKM. CDR3 sequence (DNA): TGTGCCAGCACCCCGGACAGGGAGCGCAATCAGCCCCAGCATTTT. As protein: CASTPDRERNQPQHF.

This CDR3 is CASSPVIAGGNEQFF. The CDR3 bases are TGTGCCAGCAGCCCCGTGATAGCGGGTGGGAATGAGCAGTTCTTC. This chain links TRBV7-7 with TRBJ2-1; 7 bases match TRBD2. Germline trimming cut 5 bases from V and 7 bases from J; bases unmatched to any gene: 11. CDR3 size: 15 residues. In germline, CDR1 is SSHAT, CDR2 FNYEAQ (reference sequence).

The genes are TRBV28 and TRBJ2-7, with 7 positions matching TRBD1. This CDR3 region has 13 residues. CDR1 and CDR2 (germline): MDHEN, SYDVKM. The V gene end was trimmed by 8 bases and the J gene end by 3 bases; junction bases not matched to a gene: 7. CDR3 sequence: CASLVNRGYEQYF. The CDR3 DNA is TGTGCCAGCCTAGTAAACAGGGGCTACGAGCAGTACTTC.